This entry is about one TCR beta chain. The entry originates in a study of cytomegalovirus exposure and HLA in healthy donors. The PCR contained 60 Vbeta and 13 Jbeta primers. Here immunoSEQ multiplex PCR was the method, and the copy in TCRdb shows in-frame clones only, minus some. Of roughly 90,000 clones in the sample, about 68% were seen once. CDR3 size: 12 residues. Looked up from germline, CDR1 is MDHEN and CDR2 is SYDVKM. The V end was cut by 9 bases, the J end by 0 bases, with 8 bases between. This clonotype was obtained from a man younger than 45 in good health and CMV-seropositive. The source material was PBMCs. V gene TRBV28 combines with J gene TRBJ1-1; D gene ambiguous. CDR3 bases: TGTGCCAGGACACCCATGAACACTGAAGCTTTCTTT. It yields the protein CARTPMNTEAFF.